This is a list of T cell receptor beta chains from one sample in a study of blood T cells in healthy people across ages. TCRdb reprocessed the 5' RACE reads with MiXCR, giving one entry per CDR3 protein. The data hold hundreds of thousands of distinct CDR3 sequences, with about 30% observed a single time. The sample consisted of blood. All receptors come from a woman of 80 years or more in good health. The CDR3 runs from the conserved cysteine through the conserved F or W. A D gene is named only where the DNA matches it firmly. The size of a clone is reported for some rows only, either as once, few or many, or as a class for expanded clones.

d_call clone_size j_call cdr3_length v_call cdr3_nt cdr3_aa
NA many TRBJ1-2 11 TRBV6-1 TGTGCCAGCAGGCCTCCTTATGGCTACACCTTC CASRPPYGYTF
NA many TRBJ2-4 16 TRBV6-5 TGTGCCAGCAGTTACCCACGACAAGGCACCAAAAACATTCAGTACTTC CASSYPRQGTKNIQYF
TRBD2 many TRBJ2-1 19 TRBV6-2/TRBV6-3 TGTGCCAGCAGTTCCATTACTAGCGGGGGGCTAATAAGCTACAATGAGCAGTTCTTC CASSSITSGGLISYNEQFF
TRBD1 many TRBJ2-3 15 TRBV20-1 TGCAGTGCTAGAAGGGGGACAGGGTACACAGATACGCAGTATTTT CSARRGTGYTDTQYF
TRBD2 few TRBJ2-2 15 TRBV11-3 TGTGCCAGCAGCTTACGAGCGGGGGCGGTCGGGGAGCTGTTTTTT CASSLRAGAVGELFF
NA NA TRBJ1-2 13 TRBV6-2/TRBV6-3 TGTGCCAGCACGGCAGGGGTTAACTATGGCTACACCTTC CASTAGVNYGYTF
TRBD2 many TRBJ2-3 15 TRBV20-1 TGCAGTGCCTCGACGCGAGCGGGGGGGACAGATACGCAGTATTTT CSASTRAGGTDTQYF
NA many TRBJ2-3 14 TRBV5-1 TGCGCCAGCAGCTTGAATGTCGGCACAGATACGCAGTATTTT CASSLNVGTDTQYF
NA once TRBJ1-4 16 TRBV28 TGTGCCAGCAGTTTATCAAACCCAAGGAGTAATGAAAAACTGTTTTTT CASSLSNPRSNEKLFF
TRBD1 few TRBJ1-4 12 TRBV10-3 TGTGCCTCATCGACAGGGATTGAAAAACCGTTTTTT CASSTGIEKPFF
TRBD1 few TRBJ1-6 15 TRBV2 TGTGCCAGCAGTCTCCGGACAGGGGGGCAGGGACCCCTCCACTTT CASSLRTGGQGPLHF
NA many TRBJ2-5 14 TRBV5-1 TGCGCCAGCAGCGCAGGCGGTGGAAGCGAGACCCAGTACTTC CASSAGGGSETQYF
NA NA TRBJ1-4 12 TRBV20-1 TGCAGTGCGAGGGGGGCTAATGAAAAACGGTTTTTT CSARGANEKRFF
NA NA TRBJ1-2 16 TRBV9 TGTGTCAGCAGCGTAGAGGGGGGCAGGGAGAGCTATGGCTACACCTTC CVSSVEGGRESYGYTF
NA few TRBJ1-3 16 TRBV14 TGTGCCAGCAGCCGAGATAAGGGGAGGTTTGGAAACACCATATATTTT CASSRDKGRFGNTIYF
NA NA TRBJ2-7 15 TRBV20-1 TGCAGTGCTCGTAGCCCCAGGTCGCCTCGGGGCGAGCAGTACTTC CSARSPRSPRGEQYF
TRBD1 many TRBJ2-6 15 TRBV7-2 TGTGCCAGCAGCTTGACAGGGGTAGGGGCCAACGTCCTGACTTTC CASSLTGVGANVLTF
NA NA TRBJ1-4 15 TRBV20-1 TGCAGTGCTAGTTCAGCGGCAGGGGCAGGCGAAAAACTGTTTTTT CSASSAAGAGEKLFF
NA many TRBJ2-1 12 TRBV19 TGTGCCAGTAGTATAGAGCGGAATGAGCAGTTCTTC CASSIERNEQFF
TRBD2 many TRBJ2-7 15 TRBV9 TGTGCCAGCAGCGTAGGGAGCGGGGCGTACTACGAGCAGTACTTC CASSVGSGAYYEQYF
NA many TRBJ2-7 11 TRBV29-1 TGCAGCGTTGAGGGGGCGTACGAGCAGTACTTC CSVEGAYEQYF
NA many TRBJ1-5 15 TRBV20-1 TGCAGTGCTAGAGTAGGGGGAGCGGGCAATCAGCCCCAGCATTTT CSARVGGAGNQPQHF
NA NA TRBJ2-6 19 TRBV3-1 TGTGCCAGCAGCCCCCAGCGGCAGTCGAGGATCTCTGGGGCCAACGTCCTGACTTTC CASSPQRQSRISGANVLTF
NA NA TRBJ2-7 12 TRBV20-1 TGCAGTGCTAGAGAAACAGGGATCGAGCAGTACTTC CSARETGIEQYF
TRBD1 many TRBJ1-2 15 TRBV12-3/TRBV12-4 TGTGCCAGCAGGGGACAGGGGGCTCGGGTGTATGGCTACACCTTC CASRGQGARVYGYTF
NA NA TRBJ1-1 15 TRBV5-5 TGTGCCAGCAGCTTGTGGCCGGGGCCGAACACTGAAGCTTTCTTT CASSLWPGPNTEAFF
TRBD2 NA TRBJ2-5 15 TRBV20-1 TGCAGTGCTAGAGCTAGCGGGGGGGCCTTGGAGACCCAGTACTTC CSARASGGALETQYF
TRBD2 many TRBJ2-1 14 TRBV20-1 TGCAGTGCTAGATTTAGCGGGGGGGTCTATGAGCAGTTCTTC CSARFSGGVYEQFF
TRBD1 many TRBJ1-1 17 TRBV12-3/TRBV12-4 TGTGCCAGCAGTTTCGGATGGGGGGGGACAGGGGGCACTGAAGCTTTCTTT CASSFGWGGTGGTEAFF
TRBD1 NA TRBJ1-1 14 TRBV10-3 TGTGCCACTCACAGGGGGCAAGTAGGCACTGTAGCTTTCTTT CATHRGQVGTVAFF
TRBD1 many TRBJ1-6 15 TRBV27 TGTGCCAGCAGACCGGGACAGACGTCAAATTCACCCCTCCACTTT CASRPGQTSNSPLHF
TRBD1 many TRBJ2-5 14 TRBV6-6 TGTGCCAGCAGTTACGCGGGACAGGAAGAGACCCAGTACTTC CASSYAGQEETQYF
NA many TRBJ2-7 13 TRBV9 TGTGCCAGCAGCGGACAGGACCTCTACGAGCAGTACTTC CASSGQDLYEQYF
TRBD1 many TRBJ2-5 15 TRBV9 TGTGCCAGCAGCGTAGAAGGCAGGGGGCAAGAGACCCAGTACTTC CASSVEGRGQETQYF
NA NA TRBJ2-5 11 TRBV5-1 TGCGCCAGCGGCGTAAAAGAGACCCAGTACTTC CASGVKETQYF
TRBD1 NA TRBJ2-1 14 TRBV30 TGTGCCTGTCAAACCGGGACAGCGTACAATGAGCAGTTCTTC CACQTGTAYNEQFF
NA few TRBJ1-5 15 TRBV3-1 TGTGCCAGCAGCCAAGATCGGGGCCCCGCCACGCCCCAGCATTTT CASSQDRGPATPQHF